A selection of T cell receptor beta chains follows, all from one sample in a study of blood T cell repertoires in COVID-19. TCRdb keeps only in-frame clones here, not all; method: immunoSEQ multiplex PCR. The table has tens of thousands of clones, roughly 76% seen once. Source material: peripheral blood. The receptors come from a man between 65 and 79 years old with active or convalescent COVID-19. Both conserved end residues are part of each CDR3. The D gene is left open where the match is weak. Size tells how often a clone was seen (once, few, many) or the class of an expanded clone, and some rows leave it out.

cdr3_length: 15
clone_size: few
d_call: TRBD1
j_call: TRBJ1-1
v_call: TRBV10-3
cdr3_nt: TGTGCCTCCAGCGGAGACAGGGGTGCTAGCACTGAAGCTTTCTTT
cdr3_aa: CASSGDRGASTEAFF

cdr3_length: 15
clone_size: once
d_call: TRBD1
j_call: TRBJ1-2
v_call: TRBV5-1
cdr3_nt: TGCGCCAGCAGCGTGCAGGGGACAGCCATTTATGGCTACACCTTC
cdr3_aa: CASSVQGTAIYGYTF

cdr3_length: 12
clone_size: -
d_call: TRBD1
j_call: TRBJ2-7
v_call: TRBV6-6
cdr3_nt: TGTGCCAGCAGTCGACAGGGTTACGAGCAGTACTTC
cdr3_aa: CASSRQGYEQYF

cdr3_length: 15
clone_size: once
d_call: TRBD1
j_call: TRBJ2-2
v_call: TRBV6-5
cdr3_nt: TGTGCCACCAGGGGGCGCCCAGTTACTACCGGGGAGCTGTTTTTT
cdr3_aa: CATRGRPVTTGELFF

cdr3_length: 12
clone_size: -
d_call: -
j_call: TRBJ2-3
v_call: TRBV28
cdr3_nt: TGTGCCAGCAGTTCATGGGGGGCGCGGCAGTATTTT
cdr3_aa: CASSSWGARQYF

cdr3_length: 17
clone_size: few
d_call: -
j_call: TRBJ2-4
v_call: TRBV3-1/TRBV3-2
cdr3_nt: TGTGCCAGCAGCCAAGATTTGTCCTACCTAGCCAAAAACATTCAGTACTTC
cdr3_aa: CASSQDLSYLAKNIQYF

cdr3_length: 17
clone_size: -
d_call: -
j_call: TRBJ1-1
v_call: TRBV27
cdr3_nt: TGTGCCAGCAGTTTAGTAGTTCGGGAAGGACTGAACACTGAAGCTTTCTTT
cdr3_aa: CASSLVVREGLNTEAFF

cdr3_length: 14
clone_size: -
d_call: -
j_call: TRBJ1-6
v_call: TRBV6-6
cdr3_nt: TGTGCCAGCAGTCCCACCCTACAGGGTACACCCCTCCACTTT
cdr3_aa: CASSPTLQGTPLHF

cdr3_length: 15
clone_size: few
d_call: TRBD2
j_call: TRBJ2-7
v_call: TRBV5-4
cdr3_nt: TGTGCCAGCAGCTTGAGACTAGCGGGGGGGGTCGAGCAGTACTTC
cdr3_aa: CASSLRLAGGVEQYF

cdr3_length: 13
clone_size: -
d_call: -
j_call: TRBJ1-5
v_call: TRBV30
cdr3_nt: TGTGCCTGGAGTCTGGAGAGCAATCAGCCCCAGCATTTT
cdr3_aa: CAWSLESNQPQHF

cdr3_length: 14
clone_size: -
d_call: TRBD1
j_call: TRBJ1-4
v_call: TRBV30
cdr3_nt: TGTGCCTGGGGGAAGACAGGGGTGCGTGAAAAACTGTTTTTT
cdr3_aa: CAWGKTGVREKLFF

cdr3_length: 16
clone_size: -
d_call: -
j_call: TRBJ1-1
v_call: TRBV9
cdr3_nt: TGTGCCAGCAGCGTACCGAAAGACAGCATGAACACTGAAGCTTTCTTT
cdr3_aa: CASSVPKDSMNTEAFF

cdr3_length: 21
clone_size: -
d_call: TRBD1
j_call: TRBJ2-6
v_call: TRBV6-7
cdr3_nt: TGTGCCAGCAGTTACTCGACCCCGACAGGGGGTCGGCCTGCTGGGGCCAACGTCCTGACTTTC
cdr3_aa: CASSYSTPTGGRPAGANVLTF

cdr3_length: 14
clone_size: -
d_call: TRBD1
j_call: TRBJ2-1
v_call: TRBV10-1
cdr3_nt: TGCGCCAGCAGTGAACACCGGGACAGCAATGAGCAGTTCTTC
cdr3_aa: CASSEHRDSNEQFF

cdr3_length: 18
clone_size: -
d_call: TRBD1
j_call: TRBJ1-1
v_call: TRBV10-3
cdr3_nt: TGTGCCATCAGTGAGGGGCCGGACAGGGGGCTTTCGAACACTGAAGCTTTCTTT
cdr3_aa: CAISEGPDRGLSNTEAFF

cdr3_length: 16
clone_size: -
d_call: -
j_call: TRBJ1-5
v_call: TRBV9
cdr3_nt: TGTGCCAGCAGCGTAGGCGGGGGGCAAGGGGCTCAGCCCCAGCATTTT
cdr3_aa: CASSVGGGQGAQPQHF

cdr3_length: 15
clone_size: once
d_call: -
j_call: TRBJ1-4
v_call: TRBV3-1/TRBV3-2
cdr3_nt: TGTGCCAGCAGCCAAGATCCAGCGGTCCATGAAAAACTGTTTTTT
cdr3_aa: CASSQDPAVHEKLFF

cdr3_length: 16
clone_size: -
d_call: TRBD1
j_call: TRBJ1-6
v_call: TRBV9
cdr3_nt: TGTGCCAGCAGCGTAGAGGAAACAGGGGTTGGCTCACCCCTCCACTTT
cdr3_aa: CASSVEETGVGSPLHF

cdr3_length: 15
clone_size: -
d_call: -
j_call: TRBJ2-3
v_call: TRBV30
cdr3_nt: TGTGCCTGGTCGGTAGGGACACAAAGCACAGATACGCAGTATTTT
cdr3_aa: CAWSVGTQSTDTQYF

cdr3_length: 13
clone_size: -
d_call: -
j_call: TRBJ1-1
v_call: TRBV28
cdr3_nt: TGTGCCAGCACTCGGGGGAGGGTAGCTGAAGCTTTCTTT
cdr3_aa: CASTRGRVAEAFF

cdr3_length: 13
clone_size: -
d_call: -
j_call: TRBJ1-5
v_call: TRBV19
cdr3_nt: TGTGCCAGTAGTATCGAAAGGAGTCAGCCCCAGCATTTT
cdr3_aa: CASSIERSQPQHF

cdr3_length: 16
clone_size: -
d_call: -
j_call: TRBJ1-3
v_call: TRBV28
cdr3_nt: TGTGCCAGCAGTCTGCGGGGACGCCCCTCTGGAAACACCATATATTTT
cdr3_aa: CASSLRGRPSGNTIYF

cdr3_length: 14
clone_size: -
d_call: -
j_call: TRBJ2-3
v_call: TRBV5-1
cdr3_nt: TGCGCCAGCAGCTTCAACCGGGACTCCCATACGCAGTATTTT
cdr3_aa: CASSFNRDSHTQYF

cdr3_length: 15
clone_size: once
d_call: TRBD1
j_call: TRBJ2-1
v_call: TRBV5-4
cdr3_nt: TGTGCCAGCAGTCTTCCCAAGACAGGGGCAAATGAGCAGTTCTTC
cdr3_aa: CASSLPKTGANEQFF

cdr3_length: 13
clone_size: -
d_call: -
j_call: TRBJ1-5
v_call: TRBV30
cdr3_nt: TGTGCCTGGGGGAGACAGTTAAATCAGCCCCAGCATTTT
cdr3_aa: CAWGRQLNQPQHF

cdr3_length: 14
clone_size: -
d_call: -
j_call: TRBJ2-6
v_call: TRBV19
cdr3_nt: TGTGCCAGCAGACCGACAGGAGGGGCCAACGTCCTGACTTTC
cdr3_aa: CASRPTGGANVLTF

cdr3_length: 13
clone_size: -
d_call: -
j_call: TRBJ1-5
v_call: TRBV10-1
cdr3_nt: TGCGCCAGCAGTGTAGGAGTCCATCAGCCCCAGCATTTT
cdr3_aa: CASSVGVHQPQHF

cdr3_length: 12
clone_size: -
d_call: TRBD1
j_call: TRBJ1-2
v_call: TRBV30
cdr3_nt: TGTGCCGGACAGACAGGGAACTATGGCTACACCTTC
cdr3_aa: CAGQTGNYGYTF